The source of this TCR beta chain is a study of cytomegalovirus exposure and HLA in healthy donors. Study-level points and caveats: Overall, under 200 TCR beta chains were annotated as cytomegalovirus-associated.

This CDR3 is built from 14 residues. V lost 0 bases to trimming and J lost 4 bases, with 7 bases between them. Germline V CDR1 and CDR2: LGHNA, YNFKEQ. With respect to this clone: Antigen specificity is unknown.

TCRdb keeps only in-frame clones here, not all; method: immunoSEQ multiplex PCR. The sample lists about 160,000 clones, roughly 89% occurring once. This receptor was obtained from a young man in good health and CMV-seropositive. The sequenced material came from PBMCs. The V and J genes are TRBV4-2 and TRBJ2-1; D call uncertain. The CDR3 loop reads CASSQDPSYNEQFF. The CDR3, as DNA: TGTGCCAGCAGCCAAGATCCGTCTTACAATGAGCAGTTCTTC.